The sequence of this T cell receptor (beta chain) was determined in a study of T cell responses to AZD1222 COVID-19 vaccine. In the case of this clone: Its antigen is not known.

Points from the study as a whole: Vaccine-associated CD4 TCRs ranged over spike, dominating at 160-218 and 743-854.

Using immunoSEQ multiplex PCR, the repertoire was profiled, and TCRdb retains in-frame clones only, with some absent. The sample comprises about 120,000 clones, approximately 90% of which are singletons, and less than 4.5% rests with the top ten. CDR3 size: 18 residues. V was clipped by 5 bases and J by 0 bases; unmatched bases: 12. Germline V gene data show CDR1 as SEHNR and CDR2 as FQNEAQ (reference sequence). This TCR came from an adult in good health. V gene TRBV7-9 combines with J gene TRBJ2-1; TRBD1 agrees at 8 bases. The material sequenced was peripheral blood, taken on day 0 of AZD1222 vaccination. The CDR3 is CASSGQGASSSSYNEQFF. CDR3 sequence (DNA): TGTGCCAGCAGCGGTCAGGGGGCATCTTCAAGCTCCTACAATGAGCAGTTCTTC.